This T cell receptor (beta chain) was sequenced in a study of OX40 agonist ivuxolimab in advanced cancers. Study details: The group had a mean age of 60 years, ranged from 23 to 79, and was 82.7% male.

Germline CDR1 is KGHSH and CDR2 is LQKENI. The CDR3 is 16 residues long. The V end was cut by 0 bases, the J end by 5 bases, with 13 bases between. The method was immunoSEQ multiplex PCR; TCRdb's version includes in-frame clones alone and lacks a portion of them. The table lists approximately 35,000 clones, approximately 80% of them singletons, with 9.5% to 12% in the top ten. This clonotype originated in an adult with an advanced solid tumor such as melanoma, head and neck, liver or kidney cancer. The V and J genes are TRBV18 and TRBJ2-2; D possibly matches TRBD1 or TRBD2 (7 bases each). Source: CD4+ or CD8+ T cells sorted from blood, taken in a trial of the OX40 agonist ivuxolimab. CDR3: CASSPPTGRETGELFF. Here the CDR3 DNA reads TGTGCCAGCTCACCACCGACAGGGAGGGAAACCGGGGAGCTGTTTTTT.